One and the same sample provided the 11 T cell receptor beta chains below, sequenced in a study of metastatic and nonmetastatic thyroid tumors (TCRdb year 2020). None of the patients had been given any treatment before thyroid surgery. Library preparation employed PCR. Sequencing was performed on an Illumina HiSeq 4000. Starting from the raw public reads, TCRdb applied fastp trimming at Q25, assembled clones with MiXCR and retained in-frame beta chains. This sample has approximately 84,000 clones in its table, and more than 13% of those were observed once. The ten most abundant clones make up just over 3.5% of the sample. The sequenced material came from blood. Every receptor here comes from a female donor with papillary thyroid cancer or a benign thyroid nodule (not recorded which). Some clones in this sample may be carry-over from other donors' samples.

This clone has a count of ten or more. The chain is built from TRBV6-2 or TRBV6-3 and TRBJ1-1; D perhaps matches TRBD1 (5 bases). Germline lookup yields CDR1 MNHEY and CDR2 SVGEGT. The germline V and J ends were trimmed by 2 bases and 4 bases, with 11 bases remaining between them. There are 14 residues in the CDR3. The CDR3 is CASSYKGGVTEAFF. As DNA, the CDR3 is TGTGCCAGCAGTTACAAGGGAGGGGTCACTGAAGCTTTCTTT.

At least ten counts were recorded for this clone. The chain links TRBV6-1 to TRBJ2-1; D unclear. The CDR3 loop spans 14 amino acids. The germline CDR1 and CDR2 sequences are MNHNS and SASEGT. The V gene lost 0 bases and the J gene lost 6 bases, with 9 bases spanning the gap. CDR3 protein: CASSEATDGNEQFF. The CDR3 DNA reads TGTGCCAGCAGTGAAGCTACGGACGGCAATGAGCAGTTCTTC.

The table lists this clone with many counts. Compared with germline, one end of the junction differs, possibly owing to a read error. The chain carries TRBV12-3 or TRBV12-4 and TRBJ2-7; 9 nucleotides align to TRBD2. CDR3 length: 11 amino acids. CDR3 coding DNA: TGTGCCAGCAGTTTTGCGGGACTAGCTTATTTC. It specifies CASSFAGLAYF.

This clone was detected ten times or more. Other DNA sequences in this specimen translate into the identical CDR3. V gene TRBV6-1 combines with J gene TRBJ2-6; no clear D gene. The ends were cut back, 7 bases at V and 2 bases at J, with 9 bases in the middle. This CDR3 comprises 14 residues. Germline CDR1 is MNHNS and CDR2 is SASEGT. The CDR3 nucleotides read TGTGCCAGCAATTCAGTTCCTGGGGCCAACGTCCTGACTTTC. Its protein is CASNSVPGANVLTF.

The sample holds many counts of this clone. The chain's CDR3 is CASSMDRDNQETQYF. The CDR3 DNA reads TGTGCCAGTAGTATGGACAGGGACAACCAAGAGACCCAGTACTTC. V is TRBV19 and J is TRBJ2-5; TRBD1 matches 8 bases. Germline-derived CDR1 and CDR2 are LNHDA and SQIVND (reference sequence). This CDR3 region has 15 residues. V shed 3 bases and J 0 bases; nucleotides not matched to a gene: 3.

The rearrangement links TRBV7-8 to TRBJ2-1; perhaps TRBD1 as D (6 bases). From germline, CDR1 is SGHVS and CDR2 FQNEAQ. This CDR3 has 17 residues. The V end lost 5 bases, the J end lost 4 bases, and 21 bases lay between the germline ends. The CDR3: CASSASSSWGRYNEQFF. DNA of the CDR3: TGTGCCAGCAGCGCCTCGTCTAGTTGGGGGCGATACAATGAGCAGTTCTTC.

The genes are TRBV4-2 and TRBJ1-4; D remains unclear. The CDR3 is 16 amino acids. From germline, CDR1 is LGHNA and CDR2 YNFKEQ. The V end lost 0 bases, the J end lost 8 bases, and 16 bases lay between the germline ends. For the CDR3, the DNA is TGTGCCAGCAGCCAAGATCTTCGGGGATCTCGGGAAAAACTGTTTTTT. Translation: CASSQDLRGSREKLFF.

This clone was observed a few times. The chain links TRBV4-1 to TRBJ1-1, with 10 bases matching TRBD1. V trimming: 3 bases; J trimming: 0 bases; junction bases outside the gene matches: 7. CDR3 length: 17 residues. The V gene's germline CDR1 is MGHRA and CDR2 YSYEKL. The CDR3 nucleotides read TGCGCCAGCAGCCAGATCCCTGGACAGGGGGTGAACACTGAAGCTTTCTTT. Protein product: CASSQIPGQGVNTEAFF.

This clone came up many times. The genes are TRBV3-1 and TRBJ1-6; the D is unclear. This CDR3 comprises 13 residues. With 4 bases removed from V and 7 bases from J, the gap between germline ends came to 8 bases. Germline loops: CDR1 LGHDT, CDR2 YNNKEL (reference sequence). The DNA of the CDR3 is TGTGCCAGCAGCCGGGTGGGAAATTCACCCCTCCACTTT. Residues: CASSRVGNSPLHF.

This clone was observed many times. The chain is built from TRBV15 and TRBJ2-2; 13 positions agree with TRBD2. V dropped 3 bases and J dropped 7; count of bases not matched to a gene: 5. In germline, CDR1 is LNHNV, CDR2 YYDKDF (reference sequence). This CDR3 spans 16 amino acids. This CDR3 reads CATSRAGLAGFGELFF. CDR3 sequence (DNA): TGTGCCACCAGCAGGGCGGGACTAGCGGGGTTCGGGGAGCTGTTTTTT.

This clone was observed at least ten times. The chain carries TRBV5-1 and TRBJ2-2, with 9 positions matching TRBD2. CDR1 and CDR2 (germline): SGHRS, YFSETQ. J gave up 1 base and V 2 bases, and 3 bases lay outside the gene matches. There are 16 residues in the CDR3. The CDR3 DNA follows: TGCGCCAGCAGCTTCACTAGCGGGTTGAACACCGGGGAGCTGTTTTTT. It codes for CASSFTSGLNTGELFF. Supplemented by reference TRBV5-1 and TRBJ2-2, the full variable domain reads KAGVTQTPRYLIKTRGQQVTLSCSPISGHRSVSWYQQTPGQGLQFLFEYFSETQRNKGNFPGRFSGRQFSNSRSEMNVSTLELGDSALYLCASSFTSGLNTGELFFGEGSRLTVL.